Listed below are T cell receptor beta chains from one sample, sequenced in a study of memory CD4+ T cells and cytomegalovirus serostatus. Assay used: immunoSEQ multiplex PCR; TCRdb lists only in-frame clones, some missing. The sample has over 40,000 clones; about four fifths are singletons. Material for sequencing was memory CD4+ T cells from blood. The receptors shown here come from an adult in good health and CMV-seronegative. The CDR3 runs from the conserved cysteine through the conserved F or W.

v_call | cdr3_length | cdr3_aa
TRBV5-6 | 14 | CASSLDLSGNTIYF
TRBV7-8 | 13 | CASSLAREYEQYF
TRBV15 | 14 | CATSYRGAWQPQHF
TRBV19 | 14 | CASSRPWESDEQYF
TRBV7-2 | 12 | CASSLGQSPLHF
TRBV6-1 | 13 | CASSGTSPYEQYF
TRBV18 | 12 | CASSPKGDTQYF
TRBV7-9 | 14 | CASSSTDSSSPLHF
TRBV5-1 | 18 | CASSPAGTSGGASYEQYF
TRBV28 | 13 | CASSFPRDRVEYF
TRBV29-1 | 13 | CSVLGGGRNTIYF
TRBV29-1 | 12 | CSAHNGNTEAFF
TRBV5-6 | 13 | CAGLRSGGYGYTF
TRBV30 | 14 | CAWSADNSNQPQHF
TRBV30 | 13 | CAWSARSGTEAFF
TRBV5-1 | 13 | CASSFWGRTEAFF
TRBV7-2 | 14 | CASSPFSGGGEQYF
TRBV11-2 | 15 | CASSLGQLGTYEQYF
TRBV6-6 | 14 | CASSNRGQYNEQFF
TRBV18 | 18 | CASQGAPEIDVAKNIQYF
TRBV30 | 19 | CAWSAKLGTGRSMNTEAFF
TRBV11-2 | 15 | CASSFISGPYNEQFF
TRBV15 | 15 | CATSRERGTTGELFF
TRBV11-2 | 12 | CASSLGRLEQYF
TRBV6-6 | 15 | CASRITGGAQETQYF
TRBV5-1 | 16 | CASSSTTVSGANVLTF
TRBV19 | 14 | CASSIGSGSEKLFF
TRBV6-5 | 11 | CASSHLGTQYF
TRBV19 | 17 | CASSPTRGPLSREPQHF
TRBV6-6 | 16 | CASSFTSGGAGGAQYF
TRBV6-5 | 13 | CASSYDSLLGYTF
TRBV28 | 17 | CASNRPGQGATNEKLFF
TRBV25-1 | 16 | CASSEYNRGFGGELFF
TRBV5-1 | 15 | CASSLAGTSGETQYF
TRBV10-3 | 13 | CAISQSSGNTIYF
TRBV30 | 12 | CAWSNLGYEQYF
TRBV2 | 16 | CASRATPGASSYEQYF
TRBV6-5 | 13 | CASSPGGWQTQYF
TRBV5-1 | 17 | CASSLGISGANTGELFF
TRBV5-4 | 14 | CASSLQGAQETQYF
TRBV14 | 15 | CASSQELAGNSPLHF
TRBV5-5 | 13 | CASSLRTLAEAFF